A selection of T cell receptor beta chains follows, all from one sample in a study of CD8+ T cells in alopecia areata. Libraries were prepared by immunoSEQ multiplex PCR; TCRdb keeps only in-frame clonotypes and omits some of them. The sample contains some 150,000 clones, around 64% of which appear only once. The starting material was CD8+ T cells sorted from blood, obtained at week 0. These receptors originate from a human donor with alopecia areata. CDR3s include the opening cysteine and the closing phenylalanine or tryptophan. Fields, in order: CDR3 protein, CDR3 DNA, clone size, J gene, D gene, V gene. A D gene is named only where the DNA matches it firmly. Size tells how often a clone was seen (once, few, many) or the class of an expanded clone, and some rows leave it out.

CASSHRSAGRETQYF,TGTGCCAGCAGCCACAGGTCGGCGGGACGAGAGACCCAGTACTTC,NA,TRBJ2-5,NA,TRBV7-9
CASSVGGAGNTIYF,TGTGCCAGCAGCGTAGGAGGGGCTGGAAACACCATATATTTT,many,TRBJ1-3,NA,TRBV9
CAISADKSYEQYF,TGTGCCATCAGTGCGGACAAGTCCTACGAGCAGTACTTC,once,TRBJ2-7,NA,TRBV9
CASSVRDEQFF,TGTGCCAGCAGTGTAAGGGATGAGCAGTTCTTC,NA,TRBJ2-1,NA,TRBV27
CASSLRDPGTGELFF,TGCGCCAGCAGCCTACGGGACCCTGGCACCGGGGAGCTGTTTTTT,few,TRBJ2-2,NA,TRBV5-1
CSVEDGQGFQETQYF,TGCAGCGTTGAAGATGGACAGGGTTTCCAAGAGACCCAGTACTTC,NA,TRBJ2-5,TRBD1,TRBV29-1
CASTSGGFTGGSYEQYF,TGTGCCAGCACCTCCGGAGGGTTTACGGGGGGCTCCTACGAGCAGTACTTC,NA,TRBJ2-7,TRBD2,TRBV2
CAWSNGDTDGYTF,TGTGCCTGGAGTAACGGGGACACCGATGGCTACACCTTC,few,TRBJ1-2,NA,TRBV30
CASSLASPDTQYF,TGTGCCAGCAGTTTAGCCAGTCCAGATACGCAGTATTTT,NA,TRBJ2-3,NA,TRBV27
CASTSGLGQPQHF,TGTGCCAGCACCTCAGGGCTCGGTCAGCCCCAGCATTTT,NA,TRBJ1-5,NA,TRBV27
CASSLGQFEQFF,TGTGCCAGCAGCCTAGGGCAGTTTGAGCAGTTCTTC,few,TRBJ2-1,NA,TRBV5-6
CASGPRDNEQFF,TGTGCCAGCGGGCCCCGGGACAATGAGCAGTTCTTC,NA,TRBJ2-1,NA,TRBV7-6
CASSRDWGNQPQHF,TGTGCCAGCAGTCGGGACTGGGGGAATCAGCCCCAGCATTTT,NA,TRBJ1-5,NA,TRBV6-5
CASSLEEGPLYEQYF,TGTGCCAGCAGCTTAGAGGAGGGACCCCTCTACGAGCAGTACTTC,once,TRBJ2-7,NA,TRBV7-9
CASSQAVHEETQYF,TGTGCCAGCAGCCAAGCGGTGCATGAAGAGACCCAGTACTTC,few,TRBJ2-5,NA,TRBV5-6
CASSWGQGNEQFF,TGTGCCAGCAGCTGGGGACAGGGTAATGAGCAGTTCTTC,NA,TRBJ2-1,TRBD1,TRBV5-6
CASSYYAGNTIYF,TGTGCCAGCAGCTATTATGCCGGAAACACCATATATTTT,few,TRBJ1-3,NA,TRBV6-6
CASSRDRVSGYTF,TGTGCCAGCAGCCGCGACAGGGTATCCGGCTACACCTTC,NA,TRBJ1-2,TRBD1,TRBV4-2
CASSIDGTGFNGYTF,TGTGCCAGCAGTATCGACGGGACAGGTTTTAATGGCTACACCTTC,NA,TRBJ1-2,TRBD1,TRBV27
CSVETGNSYNEQFF,TGCAGCGTAGAAACAGGTAACTCCTACAATGAGCAGTTCTTC,NA,TRBJ2-1,NA,TRBV29-1
CASSHKLGTERPGANVLTF,TGCGCCAGCAGCCACAAGCTTGGGACAGAAAGACCTGGGGCCAACGTCCTGACTTTC,NA,TRBJ2-6,TRBD1,TRBV5-1
CASSLQGHYGYTF,TGCGCCAGCAGCTTGCAGGGACACTATGGCTACACCTTC,NA,TRBJ1-2,NA,TRBV5-1
CASSPTRTSLWDTQYF,TGTGCCAGCAGCCCAACACGTACCTCATTGTGGGATACGCAGTATTTT,NA,TRBJ2-3,NA,TRBV7-2
CASAAPNSPLHF,TGTGCCTCCGCCGCACCCAATTCACCCCTCCACTTT,NA,TRBJ1-6,NA,TRBV19
CAWSAGYRATGELFF,TGTGCCTGGAGTGCGGGGTATCGAGCCACCGGGGAGCTGTTTTTT,few,TRBJ2-2,NA,TRBV30
CASNVAGRNTGELFF,TGTGCCAGCAACGTAGCGGGGAGGAACACCGGGGAGCTGTTTTTT,NA,TRBJ2-2,TRBD2,TRBV6-1
CAISDRTLGEQYF,TGTGCCATCAGTGACCGTACCCTCGGCGAGCAGTACTTC,NA,TRBJ2-7,NA,TRBV10-3
CASSLGVPTEAFF,TGTGCCAGCAGCTTGGGAGTTCCCACTGAAGCTTTCTTT,NA,TRBJ1-1,NA,TRBV5-6
CASSQGDATNEQFF,TGCGCCAGCAGCCAGGGGGACGCCACGAATGAGCAGTTCTTC,once,TRBJ2-1,NA,TRBV4-1
CSVEGRYLGNTDTQYF,TGCAGCGTTGAAGGCCGCTATCTTGGAAACACAGATACGCAGTATTTT,NA,TRBJ2-3,NA,TRBV29-1
CASSDSIYREGRTGELFF,TGTGCCAGCAGTGACTCGATTTATAGGGAGGGGCGCACCGGGGAGCTGTTTTTT,NA,TRBJ2-2,TRBD2,TRBV6-4